The present T cell receptor (beta chain) was sequenced within a study of graft-versus-host responses after intestinal transplantation. The study's findings and limits: Early post-transplant HvG declines tracked with peak circulating GvH clone levels. GvH clones turned up in recipient marrow; some had shown up first in ileum or blood.

On this clone: What it binds is not known.

Only in-frame clones appear in the TCRdb table, and some are missing; sequencing was by immunoSEQ multiplex PCR. The table has thousands of clones, about 94% seen once. The receptor was derived from a human patient who received an intestinal transplant, so some T cells may come from the graft donor. The specimen comprised PBMCs, sampled 11 days after intestinal transplantation.

The DNA for the CDR3 is TGTGCCAGCAGTTTAACCCAGGGGGCTTACGAGCAGTACTTC. This encodes CASSLTQGAYEQYF. The V and J genes are TRBV27 and TRBJ2-7, with 8 bases fitting TRBD1. The CDR3 length is 14 residues. J lost 4 bases, V lost 2 bases, and 4 bases had no gene match. In germline, CDR1 is MNHEY, CDR2 SMNVEV (reference sequence).